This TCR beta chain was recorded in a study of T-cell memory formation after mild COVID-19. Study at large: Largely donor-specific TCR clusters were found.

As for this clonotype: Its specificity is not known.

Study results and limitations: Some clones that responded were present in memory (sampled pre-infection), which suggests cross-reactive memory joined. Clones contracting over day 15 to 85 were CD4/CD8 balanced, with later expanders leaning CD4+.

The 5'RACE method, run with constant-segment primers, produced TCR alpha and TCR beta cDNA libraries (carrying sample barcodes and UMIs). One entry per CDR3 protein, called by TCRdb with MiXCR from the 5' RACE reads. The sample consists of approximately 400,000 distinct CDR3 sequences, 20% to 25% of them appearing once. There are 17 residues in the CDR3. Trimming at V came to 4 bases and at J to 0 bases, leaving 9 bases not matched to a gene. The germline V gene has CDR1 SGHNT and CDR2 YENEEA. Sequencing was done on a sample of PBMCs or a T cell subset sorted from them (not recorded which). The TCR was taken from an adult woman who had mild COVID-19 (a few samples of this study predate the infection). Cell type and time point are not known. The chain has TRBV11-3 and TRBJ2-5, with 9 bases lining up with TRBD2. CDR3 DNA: TGTGCCAGCAGCTCGAGACAGGGACTAGCATACCAAGAGACCCAGTACTTC. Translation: CASSSRQGLAYQETQYF. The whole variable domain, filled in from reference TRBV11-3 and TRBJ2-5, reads EAGVVQSPRYKIIEKKQPVAFWCNPISGHNTLYWYLQNLGQGPELLIRYENEEAVDDSQLPKDRFSAERLKGVDSTLKIQPAELGDSAVYLCASSSRQGLAYQETQYFGPGTRLLVL.